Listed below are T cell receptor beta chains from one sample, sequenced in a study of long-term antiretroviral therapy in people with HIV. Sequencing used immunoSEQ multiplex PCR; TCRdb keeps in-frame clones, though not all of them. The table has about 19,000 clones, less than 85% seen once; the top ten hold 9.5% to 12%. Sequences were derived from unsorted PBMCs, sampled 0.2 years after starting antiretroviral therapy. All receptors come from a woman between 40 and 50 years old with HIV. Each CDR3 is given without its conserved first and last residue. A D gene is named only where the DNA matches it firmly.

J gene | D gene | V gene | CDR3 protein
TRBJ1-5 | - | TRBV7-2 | ASSLWLSNQPQH
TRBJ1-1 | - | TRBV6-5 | ASAIQGTKAF
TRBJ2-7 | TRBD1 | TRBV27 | ASSPGQGGFEQY
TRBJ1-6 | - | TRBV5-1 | ASSLVPQIGSPLH
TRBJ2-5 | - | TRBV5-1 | ASSLDPKPMETQY
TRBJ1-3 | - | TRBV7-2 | ASSPGTSGNTIY
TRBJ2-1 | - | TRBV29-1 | SVELRGTTAALVQF
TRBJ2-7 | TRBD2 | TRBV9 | ASSVAGGGGEQY
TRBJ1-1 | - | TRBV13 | ASRWTGLQNTEAF
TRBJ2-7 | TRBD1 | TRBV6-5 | ASSRTGDSYEQY
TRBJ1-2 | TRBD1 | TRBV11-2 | ASSTDRGNYGYT
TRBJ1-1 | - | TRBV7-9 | ASSPPMNTEAF